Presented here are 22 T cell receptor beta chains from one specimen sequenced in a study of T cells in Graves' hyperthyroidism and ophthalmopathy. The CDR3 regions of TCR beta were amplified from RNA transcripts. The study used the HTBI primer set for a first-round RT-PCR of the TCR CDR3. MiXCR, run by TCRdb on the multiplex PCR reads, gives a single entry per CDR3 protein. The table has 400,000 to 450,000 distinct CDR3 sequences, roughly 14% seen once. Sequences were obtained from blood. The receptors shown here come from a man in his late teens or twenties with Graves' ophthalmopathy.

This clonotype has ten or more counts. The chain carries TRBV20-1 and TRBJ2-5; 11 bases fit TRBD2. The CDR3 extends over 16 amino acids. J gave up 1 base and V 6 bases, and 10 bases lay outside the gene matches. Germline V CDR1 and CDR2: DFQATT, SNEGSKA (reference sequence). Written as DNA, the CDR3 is TGCAGTGCCCTCCCGGGACTAGCGGAAAGCCAAGAGACCCAGTACTTC. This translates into CSALPGLAESQETQYF.

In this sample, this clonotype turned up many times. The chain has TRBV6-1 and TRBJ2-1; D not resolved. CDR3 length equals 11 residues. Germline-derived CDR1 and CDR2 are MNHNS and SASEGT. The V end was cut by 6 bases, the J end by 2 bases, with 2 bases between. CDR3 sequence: CASRAYNEQFF. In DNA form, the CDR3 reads TGTGCCAGCAGGGCCTACAATGAGCAGTTCTTC.

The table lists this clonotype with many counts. CDR3 in amino acids: CASSLRRGLETQYF. The CDR3 DNA is TGTGCCAGCAGCTTGCGCAGGGGGCTTGAGACCCAGTACTTC. The chain uses TRBV5-6 and TRBJ2-5; 8 positions agree with TRBD1. This CDR3 comprises 14 residues. J lost 5 bases, V lost 1 base, and 4 bases had no gene match. Per the germline V gene, CDR1 is SGHDT and CDR2 is YYEEEE.

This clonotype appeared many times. CDR3 sequence reads: CASMWGGEQFF. In DNA, the CDR3 is TGTGCCAGCATGTGGGGTGGTGAGCAGTTCTTC. The gene calls are TRBV27 and TRBJ2-1; D is ambiguous. This CDR3 spans 11 amino acids. The germline V gene encodes CDR1 MNHEY and CDR2 SMNVEV (reference sequence). V lost 7 bases and J lost 9, with 10 bases in between.

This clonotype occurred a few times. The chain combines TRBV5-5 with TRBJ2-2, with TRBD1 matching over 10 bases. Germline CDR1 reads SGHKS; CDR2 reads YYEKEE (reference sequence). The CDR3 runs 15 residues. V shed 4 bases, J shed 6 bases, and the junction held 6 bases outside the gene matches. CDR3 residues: CASSRTGGFAGELFF. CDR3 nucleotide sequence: TGTGCCAGCAGCAGGACAGGGGGATTTGCCGGGGAGCTGTTTTTT.

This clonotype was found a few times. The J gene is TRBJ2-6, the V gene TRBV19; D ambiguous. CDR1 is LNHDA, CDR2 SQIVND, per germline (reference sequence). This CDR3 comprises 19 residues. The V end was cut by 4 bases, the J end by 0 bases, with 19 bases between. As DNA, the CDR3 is TGTGCCAGTAGTACTTCCCGTGGACGGATGCTCTCTGGGGCCAACGTCCTGACTTTC. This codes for CASSTSRGRMLSGANVLTF.

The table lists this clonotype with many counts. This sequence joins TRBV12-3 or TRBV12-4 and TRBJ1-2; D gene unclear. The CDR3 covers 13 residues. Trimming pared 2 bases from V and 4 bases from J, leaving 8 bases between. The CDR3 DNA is TGTGCCAGCAGTTTATCAAGGGCCTATGGCTACACCTTC. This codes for CASSLSRAYGYTF.

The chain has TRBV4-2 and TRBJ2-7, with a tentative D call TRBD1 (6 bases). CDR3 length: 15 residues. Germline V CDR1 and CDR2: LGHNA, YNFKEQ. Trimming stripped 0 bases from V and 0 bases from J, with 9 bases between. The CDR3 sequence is CASSQEQGSSYEQYF. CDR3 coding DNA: TGTGCCAGCAGCCAAGAGCAGGGGAGCTCCTACGAGCAGTACTTC.

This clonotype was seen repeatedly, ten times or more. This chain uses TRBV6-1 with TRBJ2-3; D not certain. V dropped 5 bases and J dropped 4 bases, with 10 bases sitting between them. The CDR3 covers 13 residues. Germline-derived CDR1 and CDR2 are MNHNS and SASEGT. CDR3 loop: CASSTRAPDTQYF. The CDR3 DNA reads TGTGCCAGCAGTACCCGGGCCCCAGATACGCAGTATTTT.

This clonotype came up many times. The CDR3 protein is CASSPLAGGPGEQFF. For the CDR3, the DNA is TGTGCCAGCTCACCACTAGCGGGAGGGCCAGGTGAGCAGTTCTTC. The chain recombines TRBV18 with TRBJ2-1, with TRBD2 matching over 11 bases. The V and J ends lost 1 base and 9 bases, in that order; junction bases with no gene match: 5. Germline V lookup: CDR1 KGHSH, CDR2 LQKENI. This CDR3 spans 15 amino acids.

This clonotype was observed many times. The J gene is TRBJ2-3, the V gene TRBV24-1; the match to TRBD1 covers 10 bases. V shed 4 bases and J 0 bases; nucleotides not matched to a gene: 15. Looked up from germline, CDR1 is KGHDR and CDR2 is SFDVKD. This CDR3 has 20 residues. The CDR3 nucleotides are TGTGCCACCAGTGAGCTGACAGGGGGCTCCAAGTACGCTAGCACAGATACGCAGTATTTT. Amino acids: CATSELTGGSKYASTDTQYF.

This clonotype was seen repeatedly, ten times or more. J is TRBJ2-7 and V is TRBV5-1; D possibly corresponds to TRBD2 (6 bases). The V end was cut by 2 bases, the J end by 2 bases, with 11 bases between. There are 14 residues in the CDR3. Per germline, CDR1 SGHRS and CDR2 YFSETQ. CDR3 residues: CASSFGGVAYEQYF. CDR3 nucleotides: TGCGCCAGCAGCTTCGGGGGAGTCGCCTACGAGCAGTACTTC.

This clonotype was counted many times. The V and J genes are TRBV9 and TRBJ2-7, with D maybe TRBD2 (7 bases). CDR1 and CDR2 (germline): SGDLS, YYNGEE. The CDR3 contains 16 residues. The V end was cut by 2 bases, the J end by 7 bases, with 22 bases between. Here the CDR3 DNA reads TGTGCCAGCAGCGTGGGTTCGGGGGGCCGCAACTATGAGCAGTACTTC. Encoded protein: CASSVGSGGRNYEQYF.

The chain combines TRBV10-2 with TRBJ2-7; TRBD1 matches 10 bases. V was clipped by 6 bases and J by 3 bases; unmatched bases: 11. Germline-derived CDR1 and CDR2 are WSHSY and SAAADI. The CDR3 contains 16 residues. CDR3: CASSLDGTGAYYEQYF. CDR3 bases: TGCGCCAGCAGCTTGGATGGGACAGGGGCTTACTACGAGCAGTACTTC.

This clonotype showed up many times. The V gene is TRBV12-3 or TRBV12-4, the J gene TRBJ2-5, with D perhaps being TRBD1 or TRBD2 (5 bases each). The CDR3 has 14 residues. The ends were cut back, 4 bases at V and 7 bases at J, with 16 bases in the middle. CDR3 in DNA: TGTGCCAGCAGTTGGACCTCCGGGGACGGGACCCAGTACTTC. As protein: CASSWTSGDGTQYF.

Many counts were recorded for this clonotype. CDR3 residues: CASSGLTKNTDTQYF. CDR3 nucleotides: TGTGCCAGCAGCGGACTGACTAAGAACACAGATACGCAGTATTTT. The chain employs TRBV6-1 and TRBJ2-3, with D perhaps matching TRBD2 (5 bases). This CDR3 comprises 15 residues. Trimming stripped 6 bases from V and 2 bases from J, with 15 bases between. Per the germline V gene, CDR1 is MNHNS and CDR2 is SASEGT.

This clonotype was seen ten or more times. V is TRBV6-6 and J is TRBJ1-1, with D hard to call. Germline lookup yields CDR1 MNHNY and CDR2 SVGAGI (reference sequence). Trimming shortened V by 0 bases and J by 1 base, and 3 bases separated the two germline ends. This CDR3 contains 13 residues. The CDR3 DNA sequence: TGTGCCAGCAGTTACTCTCAGAACACTGAAGCTTTCTTT. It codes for CASSYSQNTEAFF.

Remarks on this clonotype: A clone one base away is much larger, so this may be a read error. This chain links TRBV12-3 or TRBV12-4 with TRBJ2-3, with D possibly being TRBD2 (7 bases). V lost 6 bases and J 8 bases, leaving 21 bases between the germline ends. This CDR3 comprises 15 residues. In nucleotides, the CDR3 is TGTGCCAGCAGGTATTCTAGCGGAGAGGGGGGTACGCAGTATTTT. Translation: CASRYSSGEGGTQYF.

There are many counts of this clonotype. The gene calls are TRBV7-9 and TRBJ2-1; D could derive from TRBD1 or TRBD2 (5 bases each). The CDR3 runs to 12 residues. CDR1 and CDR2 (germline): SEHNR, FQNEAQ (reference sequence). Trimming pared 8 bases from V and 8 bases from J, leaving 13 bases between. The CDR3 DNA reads TGTGCCAGCGACACAATGGGGGATGAGCAGTTCTTC. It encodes CASDTMGDEQFF.

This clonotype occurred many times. The chain's CDR3 is CSADHRTGFSYEQYF. The CDR3 nucleotides read TGCAGTGCCGATCACCGGACAGGGTTCTCCTACGAGCAGTACTTC. This chain uses TRBV20-1 with TRBJ2-7; 8 bases match TRBD1. The CDR3 sequence is 15 residues long. From germline, CDR1 is DFQATT and CDR2 SNEGSKA (reference sequence). Trimming cost V 6 bases and J 0 bases; bases outside gene matches: 10.

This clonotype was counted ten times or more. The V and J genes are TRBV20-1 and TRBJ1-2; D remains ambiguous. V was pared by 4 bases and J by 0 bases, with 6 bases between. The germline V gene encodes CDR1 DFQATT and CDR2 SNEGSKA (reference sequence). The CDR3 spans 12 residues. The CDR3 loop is CSAKRTNYGYTF. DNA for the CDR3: TGCAGTGCTAAAAGGACTAACTATGGCTACACCTTC.

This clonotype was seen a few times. CDR3 sequence: CASSRSGGGELFF. CDR3 DNA: TGTGCCAGCAGCCGATCCGGGGGAGGGGAGCTGTTTTTT. This chain uses TRBV12-3 or TRBV12-4 with TRBJ2-2; possible D gene TRBD2, 6 bases. The CDR3 sequence is 13 residues long. The V gene lost 6 bases and the J gene lost 8 bases, with 13 bases spanning the gap.